This T cell receptor beta chain was observed in a study of CD8+ T cells in alopecia areata (dated by TCRdb to the late 2010s). Notes on the research overall: The treated patients took part in an open-label pilot trial in which moderate-to-severe alopecia areata was treated with oral tofacitinib at 5 to 10 mg twice daily. Tofacitinib was administered for 6 to 18 months, and 6 months of follow-up off drug were then conducted to assess delayed response and recurrence. In treated patients, disease severity was measured using the SALT score, which gives the percentage of scalp surface area affected. High-throughput TCRbeta sequencing was used to examine T cell clonal expansion in alopecia areata in both the C3H/HeJ mouse model and human patients. In humans, TCRbeta sequencing was performed on scalp tissue and on sorted CD4+ and CD8+ peripheral blood T cells from healthy controls and from patients with patchy or totalis/universalis alopecia areata. Patients on tofacitinib were biopsied at baseline and after 4 and 24 weeks of treatment, and several of the patients also had a later scalp biopsy. Clonality in the scalp was compared among normal scalp (n=4), patchy alopecia areata scalp (n=8), and alopecia totalis/universalis scalp (n=8). RNA came from the PAXgene miRNA kit for fixed scalp, the miRNeasy kit for PBMCs, and the RNeasy kit for mouse skin. TCRbeta CDR3 regions were amplified by immunoSEQ multiplex PCR using 35 Vbeta forward and 13 Jbeta reverse primers. The full study reports these points: Because the treated cohort was small and had only one nonresponder, larger studies are needed to examine links between baseline CD8+ expansion and response. Scalp clonality and the number of expanded CD8+ clones among the top 100 scalp clones were significantly decreased by tofacitinib. TCR sequences shared between patients were less clear than in mice, possibly partly because of HLA diversity in the patient population. Unlike mouse skin, which is dominated by gammadelta T cells, normal human skin has resident alphabeta T cells that are also sequenced, and this complicates analysis of the scalp TCR repertoire. During tofacitinib treatment, many expanded lesional clones stuck around in both scalp and blood, and this persistence may partly explain why relapse happens after treatment is stopped. Lesional scalp, especially in alopecia totalis/universalis, showed higher clonality and more expanded CD8+ clones than normal scalp, suggesting antigenic drive.

V is reduced by 2 bases and J by 4 bases, leaving a spacing of 2 bases between them. Taken from the germline V gene, the CDR1 and CDR2 loops are ENHRY and SYGVKD. There are 11 amino acids in the CDR3, from cysteine to phenylalanine inclusive. Of all the DNA, just the CDR3 is kept, 33 bases in frame from base 1. The intended sense of this specimen's treatment or condition label: oral pan-JAK inhibitor, 5-10 mg twice daily. Peripheral blood and lesional scalp punch biopsies were obtained from patients with alopecia areata. PBMCs were isolated by density centrifugation and stained for CD3, CD4 and CD8, and CD4+ and CD8+ T cells were sorted on a FACSAria. The library came from the immunoSEQ multiplex PCR assay. RNA was extracted from all samples and reverse transcribed into cDNA, which served as template for TCR sequencing. First-strand cDNA was synthesized using SuperScript III with a 2:1 mix of oligo-dT and random hexamers. Amplification bias was assessed with a synthetic immune receptor repertoire, and residual bias was removed computationally. Processing in the source paper ran as follows. Raw reads were preprocessed to remove errors, and CDR3 was defined by IMGT conventions from the conserved cysteine to phenylalanine. Clonality was calculated as 1 minus Shannon entropy normalized by log2 of the number of productive unique TCRs. Scalp TCRbeta sequences were cross-referenced with sorted blood CD4 and CD8 repertoires so that the CD4 or CD8 identity of scalp clones could be inferred. TCRdb retrieved this table from immuneACCESS and kept in-frame rearrangements only. Not all clones are present; in checked studies, unresolved V genes account for under half, and no reason is known for the remainder. V and J calls plus clone size are reproduced from that table; the DNA served to infer D and trimming. This sample gives roughly 220,000 clones in total; roughly two fifths of them show up just once. The ten largest clonotypes hold around 0.48% of the sample.

This clone was picked up a small number of times. What this receptor recognizes is not known. One base away there is no much larger clone; base qualities are not given. The chain employs TRBV10-3 and TRBJ2-5; the D gene cannot be resolved reliably. The input for sequencing was CD4+ T cells sorted from blood, taken around week 34, from a patient treated with tofacitinib. This receptor was taken from a human donor with alopecia areata. In nucleotide form, the sequence is TGTGCCATCAGTGAGGGAGAGACCCAGTACTTC. Translated, it gives CAISEGETQYF.